The 11 T cell receptor beta chains given below trace back to one sample, sequenced in a study of shared clonotypes between healthy human individuals. Clones were read by immunoSEQ multiplex PCR, and TCRdb kept only the in-frame ones, dropping some. This sample yields about 2.2 million clones, of which approximately 92% are seen a single time; under 2% belongs to the top ten. Cells designated naive CD8 were CD45RO-negative and were positively selected for CCR7, with terminally differentiated effector memory CD45RA+ cells excluded. Sequencing input: naive CD8+ T cells from PBMCs. These receptors were collected from a man aged 18 to 30 in good health. Some clones in this sample may be carry-over from other donors' samples.

In this sample, this clone turned up a few times. Distinct nucleotide sequences in the sample also encode this CDR3. The rearrangement uses TRBV10-2 and TRBJ1-5, with unresolved D. Trimming removed 4 bases at V and 2 bases at J, with 6 bases between. This CDR3 comprises 13 residues. From germline, CDR1 is WSHSY and CDR2 SAAADI. Here the CDR3 DNA reads TGCGCCAGCAGTGTGGGAGGCAATCAGCCCCAGCATTTT. This translates into CASSVGGNQPQHF.

A single count supports this clone. The chain has TRBV7-9 and TRBJ1-1, with a tentative D call TRBD1 (5 bases). The CDR3 runs to 15 residues. Germline values: CDR1 SEHNR, CDR2 FQNEAQ (reference sequence). Trimming removed 1 base at V and 4 bases at J, with 13 bases between. CDR3 loop: CASSLGRGVGTEAFF. The CDR3 DNA follows: TGTGCCAGCAGCTTAGGTCGGGGGGTGGGCACTGAAGCTTTCTTT. Full variable domain (rest looked up from reference TRBV7-9 and TRBJ1-1): DTGVSQNPRHKITKRGQNVTFRCDPISEHNRLYWYRQTLGQGPEFLTYFQNEAQLEKSRLLSDRFSAERPKGSFSTLEIQRTEQGDSAMYLCASSLGRGVGTEAFFGQGTRLTVV.

The chain recombines TRBV6-6 with TRBJ2-1, with 9 bases fitting TRBD2. Germline CDR1 MNHNY, CDR2 SVGAGI (reference sequence). The J segment lost 10 bases and the V segment lost 5 bases, leaving 12 bases of the junction unmatched. This CDR3 spans 15 amino acids. This CDR3 is CASSPRASGTLEQFF. Written as DNA, the CDR3 is TGTGCCAGCAGTCCTCGGGCTAGCGGGACCTTAGAGCAGTTCTTC.

The V call is TRBV29-1, the J call TRBJ2-1; TRBD1 matches at 11 bases. Per the germline V gene, CDR1 is SQVTM and CDR2 is ANQGSEA. The CDR3 is 18 amino acids. J gave up 1 base and V 1 base, and 9 bases lay outside the gene matches. The CDR3 nucleotides are TGCAGCGTTGAAGGGGCCGCGGACAGGGGGCGATCCTACAATGAGCAGTTCTTC. It yields the protein CSVEGAADRGRSYNEQFF.

This sequence joins TRBV5-1 and TRBJ2-1; TRBD2 is a possible D gene (5 bases). The CDR3 is made up of 16 amino acids. Germline loops: CDR1 SGHRS, CDR2 YFSETQ. Trimming took off 3 bases at V and 5 bases at J, with 18 bases between the two ends. The CDR3 DNA reads TGCGCCAGCAGCTCCGTGGGCGCGGGTCTTAACAATGAGCAGTTCTTC. It is translated as CASSSVGAGLNNEQFF.

The gene calls are TRBV11-2 and TRBJ2-7; D remains ambiguous. Germline V lookup: CDR1 SGHAT, CDR2 FQNNGV. The CDR3 extends over 16 amino acids. The V end was cut by 2 bases, the J end by 4 bases, with 18 bases between. Here the CDR3 reads CASSLSLITDAYEQYF. Here the CDR3 DNA reads TGTGCCAGCAGCTTATCGTTAATAACGGATGCTTACGAGCAGTACTTC. Looking up the rest from reference TRBV11-2 and TRBJ2-7 gives the full variable domain: EAGVAQSPRYKIIEKRQSVAFWCNPISGHATLYWYQQILGQGPKLLIQFQNNGVVDDSQLPKDRFSAERLKGVDSTLKIQPAKLEDSAVYLCASSLSLITDAYEQYFGPGTRLTVT.

This clone is a singleton in its sample. This same CDR3 is encoded by further DNA sequences in the sample. The rearrangement uses TRBV27 and TRBJ1-1; no clear D. Trimming took 4 bases from V and 0 from J, leaving 9 bases between them. Germline assignment: CDR1 MNHEY and CDR2 SMNVEV (reference sequence). The CDR3 is 14 residues long. CDR3 bases: TGTGCCAGCAGTTACGGCGGCTTGAACACTGAAGCTTTCTTT. Translation: CASSYGGLNTEAFF.

CDR3 sequence (DNA): TGTGCCAGCAGTTCCCGGACAGGTCGGAACTATGGCTACACCTTC. This codes for CASSSRTGRNYGYTF. The chain employs TRBV27 and TRBJ1-2; 7 bases are a match to TRBD1. The V segment lost 4 bases and the J segment 2 bases; nucleotides outside the gene matches: 7. The CDR3 has 15 amino acids. Germline loops: CDR1 MNHEY, CDR2 SMNVEV (reference sequence).

Worth noting for this clone: Other DNA sequences in the sample encode the same CDR3. The rearrangement uses TRBV18 and TRBJ2-7; maybe TRBD1 (5 bases). Per the germline V gene, CDR1 is KGHSH and CDR2 is LQKENI. V was shortened by 3 bases and J by 3 bases, with 9 bases between the two germline ends. CDR3 length: 13 amino acids. CDR3 protein: CASSPGDSYEQYF. In DNA form, the CDR3 reads TGTGCCAGCTCACCCGGAGACAGCTACGAGCAGTACTTC. The whole variable domain, filled in from reference TRBV18 and TRBJ2-7, reads NAGVMQNPRHLVRRRGQEARLRCSPMKGHSHVYWYRQLPEEGLKFMVYLQKENIIDESGMPKERFSAEFPKEGPSILRIQQVVRGDSAAYFCASSPGDSYEQYFGPGTRLTVT.

The rearrangement links TRBV4-1 to TRBJ2-7; tentatively, D is TRBD1 (6 bases). The V and J ends lost 5 bases and 6 bases respectively, with 14 bases between them. Germline V gene data show CDR1 as MGHRA and CDR2 as YSYEKL. The CDR3 has 13 amino acids. CDR3 nucleotides: TGCGCCAGCAGCGAAGGACCCAGGGGCGAGCAGTACTTC. Its translation: CASSEGPRGEQYF.

This clone was seen just once. The chain recombines TRBV7-9 with TRBJ2-1; TRBD2 is a possible D gene (6 bases). CDR1 SEHNR and CDR2 FQNEAQ come from the germline V gene (reference sequence). This CDR3 has 14 amino acids. V dropped 5 bases and J dropped 7 bases, with 15 bases sitting between them. The CDR3 region is CASSPSGLKNEQFF. DNA for the CDR3: TGTGCCAGCAGCCCCTCGGGACTTAAAAATGAGCAGTTCTTC.